Presented here are 26 T cell receptor beta chains from one specimen sequenced in a study of T cell responses to AZD1222 COVID-19 vaccine. Data came from immunoSEQ multiplex PCR; TCRdb stores just in-frame clones and leaves some out. Of more than 100,000 clones listed, about nine tenths are singletons. The input for sequencing was peripheral blood, taken on day 0 of AZD1222 vaccination. All receptors come from an adult in good health.

The chain links TRBV9 to TRBJ2-1; 11 bases align to TRBD2. The CDR3 consists of 15 residues. Trimming at V came to 3 bases and at J to 4 bases, leaving 3 bases not matched to a gene. Per the germline V gene, CDR1 is SGDLS and CDR2 is YYNGEE. The CDR3 coding sequence is TGTGCCAGCAGCGCCGGACTAGCGGGTTACAATGAGCAGTTCTTC. Residues: CASSAGLAGYNEQFF.

The chain joins TRBV2 to TRBJ1-3, with D tentatively TRBD1 (5 bases). V was cut by 11 bases and J by 0 bases, with 20 bases left in between. Germline CDR1 is SNHLY and CDR2 is FYNNEI. This CDR3 is built from 16 residues. The CDR3 reads CAAEITGGVSGNTIYF. The CDR3 DNA is TGTGCCGCCGAGATTACTGGGGGGGTCTCTGGAAACACCATATATTTT.

V gene TRBV6-5 combines with J gene TRBJ1-5; no clear D. Germline CDR1 MNHEY, CDR2 SVGAGI. V gave up 7 bases and J gave up 3 bases, with 7 bases separating them. The CDR3 contains 12 residues. The CDR3 sequence: CASNSNNQPQHF. The CDR3 region has the DNA TGTGCCAGCAATTCTAACAATCAGCCCCAGCATTTT.

The chain couples TRBV15 to TRBJ2-7, with 11 bases lining up with TRBD1. The trim removed 0 bases at V and 5 bases at J, leaving 15 bases unmatched. The CDR3 is 19 residues long. Per the germline V gene, CDR1 is LNHNV and CDR2 is YYDKDF (reference sequence). The CDR3 region has the DNA TGTGCCACCAGCAGAGAAGGGACAGGGGGTGCCTCCGCTCGGGACGAGCAGTACTTC. Translation: CATSREGTGGASARDEQYF.

This chain links TRBV15 with TRBJ2-7; D unresolved. CDR1 is LNHNV, CDR2 YYDKDF, per germline (reference sequence). V gave up 6 bases and J gave up 5 bases, with 11 bases separating them. This CDR3 is 12 amino acids long. CDR3 sequence reads: CATSPPGDEQYF. In DNA form, the CDR3 reads TGTGCCACCAGTCCGCCCGGTGACGAGCAGTACTTC.

This chain uses TRBV6-4 with TRBJ1-5, with D maybe TRBD1 (6 bases). Germline V gene sequence: CDR1 MRHNA, CDR2 SNTAGT. V was shortened by 3 bases and J by 6 bases, with 12 bases between the two germline ends. This CDR3 comprises 14 residues. CDR3 DNA: TGTGCCAGCAGTGAAGGGGGGCAGGGTCAGCCCCAGCATTTT. This encodes CASSEGGQGQPQHF.

This sequence joins TRBV18 and TRBJ2-1; D may be TRBD2 (5 bases). This CDR3 is 15 amino acids long. The V gene lost 3 bases and the J gene lost 0 bases, with 9 bases spanning the gap. Per germline, CDR1 KGHSH and CDR2 LQKENI. The CDR3 loop reads CASSPASRSYNEQFF. CDR3 DNA: TGTGCCAGCTCACCGGCTAGCCGCTCCTACAATGAGCAGTTCTTC.

The DNA of the CDR3 is TGTGCCAGCAGCCCACTTAGACCTCCTGAGCAGTTCTTC. It is translated as CASSPLRPPEQFF. The chain uses TRBV6-2 or TRBV6-3 and TRBJ2-1; D remains unclear. The germline V gene encodes CDR1 MNHEY and CDR2 SVGEGT. The length of the CDR3 is 13 residues. The germline V and J ends were trimmed by 6 bases and 9 bases, with 15 bases remaining between them.

V usage is TRBV6-5 and J usage is TRBJ2-1; D may correspond to TRBD1 or TRBD2 (5 bases each). The CDR3 has 13 amino acids. Per germline, CDR1 MNHEY and CDR2 SVGAGI. V was clipped by 6 bases and J by 4 bases, with 10 bases between them. The CDR3 region has the DNA TGTGCCAGCAGGGGGGTCCAATACAATGAGCAGTTCTTC. This translates into CASRGVQYNEQFF.

Only one count was recorded for this clone. The V and J genes are TRBV9 and TRBJ2-7; 9 bases fit TRBD2. Germline V gives CDR1 SGDLS, CDR2 YYNGEE. V lost 2 bases, J lost 5 bases, and 5 bases stayed unmatched. This CDR3 region has 14 residues. CDR3 region: CASSVSGSLDEQYF. The CDR3 DNA is TGTGCCAGCAGCGTTAGCGGGAGTTTGGACGAGCAGTACTTC.

The chain employs TRBV30 and TRBJ2-7; TRBD2 agrees at 12 bases. The CDR3 contains 16 residues. Germline CDR1 GTSNPN, CDR2 SVGIG (reference sequence). With V trimmed by 0 bases and J by 5 bases, 8 bases remained unmatched. The CDR3 bases are TGTGCCTGGAGTGTACTATCGAGACTAGCGGGAGACGAGCAGTACTTC. This sequence encodes CAWSVLSRLAGDEQYF.

The V call is TRBV2, the J call TRBJ1-6; 11 bases match TRBD1. This CDR3 has 15 amino acids. Germline trimming cut 4 bases from V and 10 bases from J; bases unmatched to any gene: 6. Germline V gene lookup returns CDR1 SNHLY and CDR2 FYNNEI. DNA of the CDR3: TGTGCCAGCAGTGGCGGACAGGGGGCTTTGTCACCCCTCCACTTT. Its protein is CASSGGQGALSPLHF.

The chain's CDR3 is CASRPGLAGGYEQYF. The CDR3, as DNA: TGTGCCAGCAGGCCGGGACTAGCGGGAGGTTACGAGCAGTACTTC. V is TRBV7-9 and J is TRBJ2-7; 15 nucleotides match TRBD2. Germline-derived CDR1 and CDR2 are SEHNR and FQNEAQ (reference sequence). This CDR3 contains 15 residues. The junction had 4 bases not matched to a gene; V was cut back by 6 bases and J by 4 bases. The whole variable domain, remainder taken from reference TRBV7-9 and TRBJ2-7, is DTGVSQNPRHKITKRGQNVTFRCDPISEHNRLYWYRQTLGQGPEFLTYFQNEAQLEKSRLLSDRFSAERPKGSFSTLEIQRTEQGDSAMYLCASRPGLAGGYEQYFGPGTRLTVT.

This rearrangement joins TRBV18 to TRBJ1-1, with a weak D call TRBD1 (5 bases). Germline V gives CDR1 KGHSH, CDR2 LQKENI. The V gene lost 1 base and the J gene lost 8 bases, with 11 bases spanning the gap. There are 13 residues in the CDR3. The CDR3 region has the DNA TGTGCCAGCTCACCACAGGCGGGGCTGGAAGCTTTCTTT. It codes for CASSPQAGLEAFF.

The rearrangement links TRBV15 to TRBJ2-3, with 11 bases aligning to TRBD2. Germline V gene lookup returns CDR1 LNHNV and CDR2 YYDKDF (reference sequence). The CDR3 has 19 amino acids. The J segment lost 0 bases and the V segment lost 1 base, leaving 9 bases of the junction unmatched. CDR3 amino acids: CATSRGGTSGFGSTDTQYF. DNA for the CDR3: TGTGCCACCAGCAGAGGGGGGACTAGCGGTTTTGGGAGCACAGATACGCAGTATTTT. The full variable domain, rest sourced from reference TRBV15 and TRBJ2-3, is DAMVIQNPRYQVTQFGKPVTLSCSQTLNHNVMYWYQQKSSQAPKLLFHYYDKDFNNEADTPDNFQSRRPNTSFCFLDIRSPGLGDTAMYLCATSRGGTSGFGSTDTQYFGPGTRLTVL.

The CDR3: CASGTANQPQHF. In nucleotides, the CDR3 is TGTGCCAGCGGGACAGCAAATCAGCCCCAGCATTTT. The gene calls are TRBV28 and TRBJ1-5; 7 bases are shared with TRBD1. CDR3 length: 12 residues. Germline loops: CDR1 MDHEN, CDR2 SYDVKM. Trimming took 8 bases from V and 4 from J; bases not matched to a gene: 2. The complete variable domain, with remaining parts taken from reference TRBV28 and TRBJ1-5, reads DVKVTQSSRYLVKRTGEKVFLECVQDMDHENMFWYRQDPGLGLRLIYFSYDVKMKEKGDIPEGYSVSREKKERFSLILESASTNQTSMYLCASGTANQPQHFGDGTRLSIL.

J is TRBJ1-5 and V is TRBV12-3 or TRBV12-4; D call uncertain. This CDR3 spans 12 amino acids. Trimming removed 1 base from V and 4 bases from J, with 2 bases in between. CDR3 nucleotide sequence: TGTGCCAGCAGTTTAGGGAATCAGCCCCAGCATTTT. Encoded protein: CASSLGNQPQHF.

This clone was detected once. The CDR3 DNA reads TGCGCCAGCAGCCCCCGCGACAGGGACACTGAAGCTTTCTTT. Translated, it gives CASSPRDRDTEAFF. This sequence joins TRBV4-3 and TRBJ1-1; TRBD1 aligns across 7 bases. Unmatched junction bases numbered 5, after V lost 4 bases and J lost 3 bases. CDR3 length equals 14 residues. CDR1 is LGHNA and CDR2 is YSLEER in the germline V gene.

CDR3 nucleotide sequence: TGTGCCAGCAGTTACTGGCCTAGCGGGAGCCACCAGTACTTC. Encoded protein: CASSYWPSGSHQYF. This chain joins TRBV6-2 or TRBV6-3 and TRBJ2-7; 10 nucleotides agree with TRBD2. V was pared by 1 base and J by 10 bases, with 7 bases of the junction left unmatched. The CDR3 contains 14 residues. Germline V gene sequence: CDR1 MNHEY, CDR2 SVGEGT.

V is TRBV5-5 and J is TRBJ2-1; TRBD1 matches at 9 bases. The CDR3 has 13 residues. Germline V gene lookup returns CDR1 SGHKS and CDR2 YYEKEE (reference sequence). V was pared by 9 bases and J by 2 bases, with 3 bases of the junction left unmatched. The DNA of the CDR3 is TGTGCCACAGGACAGGGGCCCTACAATGAGCAGTTCTTC. Translating it yields CATGQGPYNEQFF.

The V call is TRBV5-4, the J call TRBJ2-3; D uncertain. Germline loops: CDR1 SGHNT, CDR2 YYREEE (reference sequence). V lost 5 bases, J lost 1 base, and 14 bases lay in between. The length of the CDR3 is 15 residues. CDR3 sequence reads: CASSLDSLGTDTQYF. DNA for the CDR3: TGTGCCAGCAGTCTAGATAGCCTGGGCACAGATACGCAGTATTTT. Looking up the rest from reference TRBV5-4 and TRBJ2-3 gives the full variable domain: ETGVTQSPTHLIKTRGQQVTLRCSSQSGHNTVSWYQQALGQGPQFIFQYYREEENGRGNFPPRFSGLQFPNYSSELNVNALELDDSALYLCASSLDSLGTDTQYFGPGTRLTVL.

V is TRBV10-3 and J is TRBJ1-5; no firm D call. The CDR3 loop spans 14 amino acids. The V gene lost 4 bases and the J gene lost 4 bases, with 11 bases spanning the gap. The germline gives CDR1 ENHRY, CDR2 SYGVKD. The chain's CDR3 is CAISVWEPNQPQHF. As DNA, the CDR3 is TGTGCCATCAGTGTTTGGGAACCAAATCAGCCCCAGCATTTT.

The chain recombines TRBV5-4 with TRBJ2-3; 9 bases align to TRBD2. With V trimmed by 4 bases and J by 2 bases, 8 bases remained unmatched. The CDR3 is made up of 16 amino acids. Germline-derived CDR1 and CDR2 are SGHNT and YYREEE (reference sequence). The CDR3 DNA reads TGTGCCAGCAGCCTGAAGAGACTAGCGGACACAGATACGCAGTATTTT. Encoded protein: CASSLKRLADTDTQYF.

The chain links TRBV5-6 to TRBJ1-2; D not resolved. The CDR3 is 12 residues long. Germline CDR1 is SGHDT and CDR2 is YYEEEE. Trimming stripped 0 bases from V and 7 bases from J, with 7 bases between. CDR3 nucleotides: TGTGCCAGCAGCTTGGGGGCAATTGGCTACACCTTC. Amino acid sequence: CASSLGAIGYTF.

This clone was found once. The genes are TRBV6-6 and TRBJ1-2; D not resolved. The CDR3 extends over 13 amino acids. The germline V and J ends were trimmed by 2 bases and 5 bases, with 9 bases remaining between them. CDR1 is MNHNY, CDR2 SVGAGI, per germline (reference sequence). CDR3 nucleotide sequence: TGTGCCAGCAGTTACCAGTCAGAATATGGCTACACCTTC. Encoded protein: CASSYQSEYGYTF.

The chain uses TRBV6-2 or TRBV6-3 and TRBJ2-6; D unclear. V shed 4 bases and J shed 0 bases, with 10 bases lying between them. The CDR3 spans 16 residues. Germline CDR1 is MNHEY and CDR2 is SVGEGT. The CDR3 sequence is CASSLTRSSGANVLTF. CDR3 in DNA: TGTGCCAGCAGTTTGACCCGGAGCTCTGGGGCCAACGTCCTGACTTTC.